This T cell receptor beta chain was sequenced for a study of T cell responses to AZD1222 COVID-19 vaccine (dated by TCRdb to the early 2020s). As for the study more broadly: AZD1222 recipients whose second dose came at about 4 weeks and those whose second dose came at about 12 weeks were combined into one group, since spike-specific TCR depth and breadth did not differ between the two schedules. A total of just over 230 trial participants underwent TCR sequencing, of whom 200 to 220 had received two doses of AZD1222 and some 25 had received two doses of the MenACWY control vaccine. Trial participants were enrolled by age into subgroups of 18-55, 56-69 and 70-plus years, and roughly 150, 30 and 60 TCR-sequenced participants, respectively, were included in these subgroups. Broader findings and caveats from the paper: The whole spike protein was spanned by vaccine-associated CD4 TCRs, and dominant responses were seen in regions 160-218 and 743-854. Reportedly, almost half of the unique spike-specific TCRs recognized epitopes lying outside the regions that are mutated in the B.1.351 and B.1.1.7 variants. Conclusions about previously exposed vaccinees are limited, since just a handful of AZD1222 recipients were seropositive for SARS-CoV-2 at baseline. Because no day 14 peak-response samples were available, the repertoires could be characterized only after the peak T cell response. The 56-69-year group was small, and its depth increase did not reach significance, likely because of low power. A significant rise in spike-specific TCR breadth and depth was observed after two AZD1222 doses relative to day 0 and relative to MenACWY recipients. Participants were mostly white British, with more females than males. The authors suggested clonal diversity may have been underestimated.

The time point label of this sample denotes: baseline before first vaccination. Vaccinee samples were obtained from the UK trials COV001 and COV002, which included a single-blind randomized controlled phase 2/3 trial of AZD1222 (ChAdOx1 nCoV-19) in healthy adults. Trial participant PBMC samples were collected at day 0 and day 28 after the second dose for TCRbeta chain sequencing. With respect to this clone: What antigen it recognizes has not been identified. The sample holds no much larger clone one base away, and base qualities are not on file.

The germline V gene (reference sequence) provides CDR1 LNHDA and CDR2 SQIVND. The CDR3 runs 15 amino acids, cysteine and phenylalanine included. Left in the record is the CDR3 DNA by itself, 45 bases read in frame from the first base. From V the trimming removes 8 bases and from J it removes 5 bases, while the gene matches leave 13 bases of the junction unaccounted for. The CDR3 regions of human TCRbeta chains were analyzed by immunosequencing. Regarding the original processing steps: TCRs in the repertoires were matched against a reference library of SARS-CoV-2-specific TCRs that had been generated with the MIRA antigen-specificity platform. Breadth meant the fraction of unique TCRs that were SARS-CoV-2-associated, whereas depth meant the fraction of total T cells that were SARS-CoV-2-associated. Each spike-specific TCR was assigned to its reactive spike region and to a CD4 or CD8 class using the MIRA data. Log10-transformed breadth and depth values were compared by one-way ANOVA with Sidak's multiple comparisons tests. The source is immuneACCESS, and TCRdb retained only in-frame sequences with V and J called. Part of the clones is not carried over; for the studies checked, unresolved V genes explain less than half of this, and the remainder is unexplained. D and trimming come from the DNA, and the V and J calls and clone size come from that table. The sample has some 100,000 clones on record, around nine tenths of them singletons. Together, the top ten hold around 12% of the sample.

The chain is assembled from TRBV19 and TRBJ2-3, with 7 bases matching TRBD1. The source of this sequence is an adult in good health. The starting material was peripheral blood, obtained on day 0 of AZD1222 vaccination. Here the CDR3 is given as CASRLRGGGVDTQYF. The sequence in DNA is TGTGCCAGTCGGTTGAGAGGGGGCGGAGTAGATACGCAGTATTTT.